This passage covers 25 T cell receptor beta chains from one sample sequenced in a study of CD8 T cells in Susac syndrome. Reverse transcription of about 0.45 to 1 ug RNA was carried out with random hexamers. One entry per CDR3 protein results from TCRdb running MiXCR on the immunoSEQ multiplex PCR reads. The repertoire includes about 140,000 distinct CDR3 sequences, approximately 95% of them detected once, and more than 0.14% sits in the top ten. Sequencing was performed on CD4+ T cells from PBMCs. Receptors were obtained from a human donor with Susac syndrome.

The CDR3 nucleotides read TGTGCCAGCAGTTACTGGACTATCTACGAGCAGTACTTC. Protein product: CASSYWTIYEQYF. This chain joins TRBV12-3 or TRBV12-4 and TRBJ2-7, with TRBD2 as a possible D gene (6 bases). The CDR3 is 13 residues long. Between the trimmed V and J ends, which lost 4 bases and 3 bases, there was a span of 10 bases.

The chain is built from TRBV14 and TRBJ2-3; 10 bases are shared with TRBD2. V gave up 1 base and J gave up 2 bases; unmatched junction bases: 3. Per the germline V gene, CDR1 is SGHDN and CDR2 is FVKESK. The CDR3 has 16 amino acids. The chain's CDR3 is CASSQGTSGLTDTQYF. The CDR3 nucleotides are TGTGCCAGCAGCCAAGGGACTAGCGGACTCACAGATACGCAGTATTTT.

This clonotype was recorded only once. V and J are TRBV30 and TRBJ2-5; a weak D match, TRBD1 (5 bases). V lost 1 base and J lost 5, with 5 bases in between. Germline V CDR1 and CDR2: GTSNPN, SVGIG (reference sequence). The CDR3 has 11 amino acids. The CDR3 loop reads CAWSDRETQYF. CDR3 bases: TGTGCCTGGAGTGACAGGGAGACCCAGTACTTC.

A remark on this clonotype: One end of the junction fails to match germline, which may point to a read error. This sequence joins TRBV3-1 and TRBJ1-1; 11 bases agree with TRBD1. The CDR3 is 15 amino acids. Germline-derived CDR1 and CDR2 are LGHDT and YNNKEL (reference sequence). CDR3 in DNA: TGTGCCAGCAGCCAAGGGGCCCGGGACAGGGGGTTACAAGTCTTT. Protein: CASSQGARDRGLQVF.

This chain connects TRBV30 to TRBJ2-3; D remains ambiguous. V shed 3 bases and J shed 1 base, with 17 bases lying between them. The CDR3 contains 16 residues. Germline-derived CDR1 and CDR2 are GTSNPN and SVGIG (reference sequence). Written as DNA, the CDR3 is TGTGCCTGGAGCGGTGGGCTATATCGGGGCACAGATACGCAGTATTTT. Protein product: CAWSGGLYRGTDTQYF.

The rearrangement joins TRBV4-1 to TRBJ2-1; D is uncertain. Germline assignment: CDR1 MGHRA and CDR2 YSYEKL. This CDR3 is built from 13 residues. The V end lost 2 bases, the J end lost 9 bases, and 11 bases lay between the germline ends. The CDR3 protein is CASSQSGELEQFF. For the CDR3, the DNA is TGCGCCAGCAGCCAATCAGGTGAACTTGAGCAGTTCTTC.

The rearrangement joins TRBV30 to TRBJ1-1; no clear D gene. The germline CDR1 and CDR2 sequences are GTSNPN and SVGIG (reference sequence). The CDR3 is made up of 13 amino acids. V was clipped by 1 base and J by 5 bases, with 11 bases between them. The CDR3 DNA sequence: TGTGCCTGGAGTGAGCGTCCGGGGACTGAAGCTTTCTTT. This codes for CAWSERPGTEAFF.

The chain links TRBV30 to TRBJ1-1; D not certain. Germline CDR1 reads GTSNPN; CDR2 reads SVGIG (reference sequence). The CDR3 consists of 10 residues. Trimming took off 5 bases at V and 3 bases at J, with 4 bases between the two ends. Written as DNA, the CDR3 is TGTGCCTGGGCAGACACTGAAGCTTTCTTT. Protein sequence: CAWADTEAFF.

The chain employs TRBV12-3 or TRBV12-4 and TRBJ2-1; 9 nucleotides match TRBD1. The CDR3 is 18 amino acids. Trimming took 1 base from V and 8 from J; bases not matched to a gene: 15. The CDR3 loop reads CASSLVPGQGSKYDEQFF. The CDR3 DNA sequence: TGTGCCAGCAGTTTAGTTCCGGGACAGGGATCGAAGTACGATGAGCAGTTCTTC.

This chain uses TRBV24-1 with TRBJ2-3; the D gene is possibly TRBD2 (6 bases). V dropped 1 base and J dropped 2 bases, with 12 bases sitting between them. Germline-derived CDR1 and CDR2 are KGHDR and SFDVKD. The CDR3 runs to 16 residues. CDR3 nucleotides: TGTGCCACCAGTGATTTTTCGCGGGGAGCCACAGATACGCAGTATTTT. Protein sequence: CATSDFSRGATDTQYF.

The genes are TRBV29-1 and TRBJ1-2, with D possibly matching TRBD1 (5 bases). Germline lookup yields CDR1 SQVTM and CDR2 ANQGSEA. V lost 4 bases to trimming and J lost 7 bases, with 13 bases between them. This CDR3 region has 12 residues. This CDR3 is CSVGDGGGGYTF. For the CDR3, the DNA is TGCAGCGTTGGGGACGGAGGAGGTGGCTACACCTTC.

The V gene is TRBV12-3 or TRBV12-4, the J gene TRBJ2-5, with D perhaps TRBD2 (6 bases). This CDR3 spans 14 amino acids. Trimming shortened V by 6 bases and J by 3 bases, and 14 bases separated the two germline ends. CDR3 in amino acids: CASSSGTGKETQYF. The CDR3 DNA follows: TGTGCCAGCAGCTCCGGGACTGGGAAAGAGACCCAGTACTTC.

This rearrangement joins TRBV30 to TRBJ1-1; 12 nucleotides agree with TRBD1. Germline-derived CDR1 and CDR2 are GTSNPN and SVGIG (reference sequence). The CDR3 sequence is 16 residues long. V shed 4 bases, J shed 5 bases, and the junction held 11 bases outside the gene matches. The CDR3 is CAWTLRGQGAGTEAFF. The CDR3 region has the DNA TGTGCCTGGACCTTAAGGGGACAGGGGGCGGGAACTGAAGCTTTCTTT.

In this sample, this clonotype turned up once. J is TRBJ2-5 and V is TRBV29-1; D gene uncertain. Trimming shortened V by 7 bases and J by 2 bases, and 14 bases separated the two germline ends. CDR1 and CDR2 from the germline V gene are SQVTM and ANQGSEA. There are 13 residues in the CDR3. The CDR3, as DNA: TGCAGCGGCTACGGACCTAAACAAGAGACCCAGTACTTC. It codes for CSGYGPKQETQYF.

The rearrangement joins TRBV20-1 to TRBJ1-1; D is ambiguous. The CDR3 covers 11 residues. The germline CDR1 and CDR2 sequences are DFQATT and SNEGSKA (reference sequence). Trimming cost V 1 base and J 4 bases, with 4 bases left between them. CDR3: CSARGPTEAFF. The DNA of the CDR3 is TGCAGTGCTAGAGGCCCCACTGAAGCTTTCTTT.

This clonotype was observed once. The chain uses TRBV12-3 or TRBV12-4 and TRBJ2-5; TRBD1 matches 8 bases. J was trimmed by 7 bases and V by 5 bases; bases with no gene match: 9. CDR3 length equals 14 residues. The CDR3 spells CASSGTGGSRTQYF. CDR3 DNA sequence: TGTGCCAGCAGTGGGACAGGAGGGAGCCGGACCCAGTACTTC.

The chain couples TRBV20-1 to TRBJ2-1; 9 bases map to TRBD2. Germline values: CDR1 DFQATT, CDR2 SNEGSKA (reference sequence). This CDR3 has 15 residues. Trimming cost V 1 base and J 4 bases; bases outside gene matches: 5. This chain's CDR3 is CSARVSSGTYNEQFF. The CDR3 DNA sequence: TGCAGTGCTAGAGTTTCTAGCGGGACATACAATGAGCAGTTCTTC.

The CDR3 sequence is CSASADYPYEQYF. The CDR3 nucleotides are TGCAGTGCTAGTGCGGACTACCCCTACGAGCAGTACTTC. The rearrangement links TRBV20-1 to TRBJ2-7; possible D gene TRBD2, 6 bases. The CDR3 contains 13 residues. Looked up from germline, CDR1 is DFQATT and CDR2 is SNEGSKA (reference sequence). Between the trimmed V and J ends, which lost 3 bases and 2 bases, there was a span of 11 bases.

The chain has TRBV5-4 and TRBJ2-7; tentative D call: TRBD2 (5 bases). This CDR3 contains 12 residues. Germline V gene sequence: CDR1 SGHNT, CDR2 YYREEE (reference sequence). The V end was cut by 0 bases, the J end by 5 bases, with 6 bases between. CDR3 residues: CASSLVRDEQYF. CDR3 DNA sequence: TGTGCCAGCAGCTTGGTGAGGGACGAGCAGTACTTC. The full variable domain, its missing parts supplied by reference TRBV5-4 and TRBJ2-7, is ETGVTQSPTHLIKTRGQQVTLRCSSQSGHNTVSWYQQALGQGPQFIFQYYREEENGRGNFPPRFSGLQFPNYSSELNVNALELDDSALYLCASSLVRDEQYFGPGTRLTVT.

The chain is built from TRBV9 and TRBJ1-6; D not resolved. V lost 0 bases, J lost 8 bases, and 9 bases lay in between. Germline V gene data show CDR1 as SGDLS and CDR2 as YYNGEE. CDR3 length equals 14 residues. The CDR3 sequence: CASSVDPQDSPLHF. The CDR3 nucleotides are TGTGCCAGCAGCGTAGACCCTCAGGATTCACCCCTCCACTTT.

The genes are TRBV9 and TRBJ1-2; maybe TRBD1 (6 bases). Germline CDR1 reads SGDLS; CDR2 reads YYNGEE. This CDR3 region has 15 residues. Trimming left V 0 bases short and J 0 bases short, with 9 bases between. The CDR3, as DNA: TGTGCCAGCAGCGTAGAGGCAGGGGCTAACTATGGCTACACCTTC. It yields the protein CASSVEAGANYGYTF.

The chain couples TRBV6-1 to TRBJ1-2; D gene unclear. Trimming took 2 bases from V and 8 from J, leaving 12 bases between them. Germline V gene lookup returns CDR1 MNHNS and CDR2 SASEGT. CDR3 size: 13 residues. For the CDR3, the DNA is TGTGCCAGCAGTGAATCCAGAGTAGGGGGCTACACCTTC. It codes for CASSESRVGGYTF.

The genes are TRBV20-1 and TRBJ2-1; TRBD2 is a possible D gene (6 bases). The length of the CDR3 is 14 residues. V was clipped by 6 bases and J by 5 bases, with 17 bases between them. Germline V gene sequence: CDR1 DFQATT, CDR2 SNEGSKA (reference sequence). The CDR3 DNA reads TGCAGTGCGCCAAAGGGACTTACGAACAATGAGCAGTTCTTC. Translation: CSAPKGLTNNEQFF.

The chain carries TRBV20-1 and TRBJ1-5; D is possibly TRBD1 (6 bases). Germline V gene data show CDR1 as DFQATT and CDR2 as SNEGSKA (reference sequence). CDR3 length equals 15 residues. Trimming shortened V by 6 bases and J by 2 bases, and 17 bases separated the two germline ends. CDR3 sequence: CSAMRGGLGNQPQHF. The DNA for the CDR3 is TGCAGTGCCATGAGGGGGGGGCTGGGCAATCAGCCCCAGCATTTT.

The chain has TRBV7-9 and TRBJ2-3; D remains ambiguous. V was clipped by 7 bases and J by 2 bases, with 13 bases between them. Per germline, CDR1 SEHNR and CDR2 FQNEAQ (reference sequence). This CDR3 region has 14 residues. The CDR3 DNA is TGTGCCAGCAATGGACCTTATTACACAGATACGCAGTATTTT. Its protein product is CASNGPYYTDTQYF. The full variable domain, in which reference TRBV7-9 and TRBJ2-3 provide the parts outside the CDR3, is DTGVSQNPRHKITKRGQNVTFRCDPISEHNRLYWYRQTLGQGPEFLTYFQNEAQLEKSRLLSDRFSAERPKGSFSTLEIQRTEQGDSAMYLCASNGPYYTDTQYFGPGTRLTVL.